This TCR beta chain was captured by sequencing in a study of T cells in Graves' hyperthyroidism and ophthalmopathy. Study background: Initial diagnosis, before any treatment, was when peripheral blood was collected.

Findings and caveats of the study: Most expanded thyroid clonotypes above 0.001 also appeared in blood. Ophthalmopathy was identified by the model a median approximately six months ahead of onset.

Researchers amplified the TCR beta CDR3 regions from RNA transcripts. RT-PCR in the first round (using the HTBI primer set) targeted the TCR CDR3. TCRdb re-called the multiplex PCR reads with MiXCR, one entry per CDR3 protein. The profile shows roughly 550,000 distinct CDR3 sequences, roughly a sixth of them singletons. The study based diagnoses on clinical symptoms, serum thyroxine and TRAb, thyroid ultrasound and orbital computed tomography. The CDR3 is 15 residues long. Trimming removed 4 bases from V and 9 bases from J; junction bases left unmatched: 11. Per germline, CDR1 LNHDA and CDR2 SQIVND (reference sequence). A remark on this clonotype: Its antigen is still unknown.

This chain joins TRBV19 and TRBJ1-5, with TRBD1 matching 8 bases. Material for sequencing was blood. This receptor was identified in a woman in her twenties or thirties with Graves' ophthalmopathy. The CDR3 here is CASSNYRGSVGPQHF. Written as DNA, the CDR3 is TGTGCCAGTAGTAACTACAGGGGGTCAGTGGGGCCCCAGCATTTT.